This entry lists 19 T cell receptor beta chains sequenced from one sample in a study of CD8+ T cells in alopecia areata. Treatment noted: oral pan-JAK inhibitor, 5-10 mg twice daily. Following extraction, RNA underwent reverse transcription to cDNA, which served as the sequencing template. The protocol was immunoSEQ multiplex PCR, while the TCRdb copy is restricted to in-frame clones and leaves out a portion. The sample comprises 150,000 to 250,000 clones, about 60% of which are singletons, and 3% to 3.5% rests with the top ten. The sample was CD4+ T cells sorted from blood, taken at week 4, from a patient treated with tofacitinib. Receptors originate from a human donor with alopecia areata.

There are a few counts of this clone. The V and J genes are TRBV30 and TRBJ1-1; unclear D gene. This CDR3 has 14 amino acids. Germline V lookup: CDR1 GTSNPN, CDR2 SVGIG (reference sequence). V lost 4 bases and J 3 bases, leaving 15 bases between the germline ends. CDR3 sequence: CAWKSVGTHTEAFF. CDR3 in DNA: TGTGCCTGGAAAAGTGTTGGAACTCACACTGAAGCTTTCTTT.

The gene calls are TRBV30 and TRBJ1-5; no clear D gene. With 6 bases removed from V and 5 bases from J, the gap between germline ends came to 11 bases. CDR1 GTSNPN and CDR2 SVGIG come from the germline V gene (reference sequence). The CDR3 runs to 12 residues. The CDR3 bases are TGTGCCTGTTCCCGGGCCCATCAGCCCCAGCATTTT. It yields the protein CACSRAHQPQHF.

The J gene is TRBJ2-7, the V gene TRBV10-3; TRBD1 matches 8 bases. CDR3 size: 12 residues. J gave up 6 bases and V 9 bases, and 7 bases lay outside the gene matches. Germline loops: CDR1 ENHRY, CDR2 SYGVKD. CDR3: CAILDRASEQYF. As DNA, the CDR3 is TGTGCCATTCTGGACAGGGCCAGCGAGCAGTACTTC.

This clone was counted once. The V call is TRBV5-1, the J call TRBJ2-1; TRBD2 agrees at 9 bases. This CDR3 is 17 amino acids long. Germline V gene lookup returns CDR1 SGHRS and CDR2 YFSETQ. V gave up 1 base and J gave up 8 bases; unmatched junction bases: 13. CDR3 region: CASSLRAASGDMDEQFF. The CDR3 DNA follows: TGCGCCAGCAGCTTGAGAGCCGCTAGCGGGGATATGGATGAGCAGTTCTTC.

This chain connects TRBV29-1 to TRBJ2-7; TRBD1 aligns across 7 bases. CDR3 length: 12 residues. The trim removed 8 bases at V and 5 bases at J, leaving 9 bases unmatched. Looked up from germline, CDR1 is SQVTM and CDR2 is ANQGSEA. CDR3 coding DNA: TGCAGCTTTAGACAGGGTTGGAACGAGCAGTACTTC. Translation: CSFRQGWNEQYF.

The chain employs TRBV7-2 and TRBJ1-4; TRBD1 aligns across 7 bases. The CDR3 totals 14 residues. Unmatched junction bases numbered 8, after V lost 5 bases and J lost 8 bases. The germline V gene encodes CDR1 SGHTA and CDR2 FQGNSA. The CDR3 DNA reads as TGTGCCAGCAGCCTAGACAGGGCAGGGGAAAAACTGTTTTTT. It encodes CASSLDRAGEKLFF.

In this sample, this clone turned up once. CDR3 coding DNA: TGTGCCTGGAGGGGGAGCTCCTACAATGAGCAGTTCTTC. Translating it yields CAWRGSSYNEQFF. This chain links TRBV30 with TRBJ2-1; TRBD2 might be the D (5 bases). This CDR3 has 13 amino acids. V lost 3 bases to trimming and J lost 0 bases, with 6 bases between them. The germline V gene encodes CDR1 GTSNPN and CDR2 SVGIG (reference sequence).

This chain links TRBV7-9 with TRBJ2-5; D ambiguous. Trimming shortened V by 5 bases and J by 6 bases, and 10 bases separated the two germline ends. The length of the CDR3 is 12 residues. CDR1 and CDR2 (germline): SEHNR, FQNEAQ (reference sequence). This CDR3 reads CASSPSWQTQYF. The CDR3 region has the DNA TGTGCCAGCAGCCCGTCATGGCAGACCCAGTACTTC.

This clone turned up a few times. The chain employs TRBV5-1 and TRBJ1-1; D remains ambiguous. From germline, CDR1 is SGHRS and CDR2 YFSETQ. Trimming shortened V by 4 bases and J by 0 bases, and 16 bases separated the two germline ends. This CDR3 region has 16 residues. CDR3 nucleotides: TGCGCCAGCAGCCCGGGAGATGTTAACATGAACACTGAAGCTTTCTTT. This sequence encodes CASSPGDVNMNTEAFF. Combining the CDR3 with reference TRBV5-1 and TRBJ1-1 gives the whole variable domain KAGVTQTPRYLIKTRGQQVTLSCSPISGHRSVSWYQQTPGQGLQFLFEYFSETQRNKGNFPGRFSGRQFSNSRSEMNVSTLELGDSALYLCASSPGDVNMNTEAFFGQGTRLTVV.

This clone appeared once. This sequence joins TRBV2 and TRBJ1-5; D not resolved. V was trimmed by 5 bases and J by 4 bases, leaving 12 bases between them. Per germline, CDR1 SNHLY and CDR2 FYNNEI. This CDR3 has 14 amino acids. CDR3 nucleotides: TGTGCCAGCAGTATCCGGGTCCCAAATCAGCCCCAGCATTTT. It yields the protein CASSIRVPNQPQHF.

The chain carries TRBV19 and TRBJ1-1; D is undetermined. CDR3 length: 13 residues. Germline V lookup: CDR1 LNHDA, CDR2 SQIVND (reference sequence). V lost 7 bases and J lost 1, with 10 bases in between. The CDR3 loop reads CASIGFGNTEAFF. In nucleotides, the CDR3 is TGTGCCAGTATCGGCTTTGGGAACACTGAAGCTTTCTTT. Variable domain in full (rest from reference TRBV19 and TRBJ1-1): DGGITQSPKYLFRKEGQNVTLSCEQNLNHDAMYWYRQDPGQGLRLIYYSQIVNDFQKGDIAEGYSVSREKKESFPLTVTSAQKNPTAFYLCASIGFGNTEAFFGQGTRLTVV.

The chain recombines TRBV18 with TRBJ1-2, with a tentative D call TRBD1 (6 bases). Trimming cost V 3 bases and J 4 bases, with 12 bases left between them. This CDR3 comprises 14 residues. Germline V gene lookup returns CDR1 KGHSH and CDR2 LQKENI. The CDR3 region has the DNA TGTGCCAGCTCACCGACCGACAGGCCCTATGGCTACACCTTC. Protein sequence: CASSPTDRPYGYTF.

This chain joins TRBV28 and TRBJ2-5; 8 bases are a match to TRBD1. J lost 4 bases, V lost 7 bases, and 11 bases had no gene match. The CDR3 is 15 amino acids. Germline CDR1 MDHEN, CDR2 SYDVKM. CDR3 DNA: TGTGCCAGCACCCGGCAGGGGGCGACTGGAGAGACCCAGTACTTC. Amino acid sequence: CASTRQGATGETQYF.

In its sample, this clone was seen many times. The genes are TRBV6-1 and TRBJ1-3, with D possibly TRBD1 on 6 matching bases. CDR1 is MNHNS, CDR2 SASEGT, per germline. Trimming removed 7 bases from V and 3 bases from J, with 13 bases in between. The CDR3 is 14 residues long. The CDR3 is CASIRGESGNTIYF. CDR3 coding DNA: TGTGCCAGCATTAGGGGGGAAAGTGGAAACACCATATATTTT.

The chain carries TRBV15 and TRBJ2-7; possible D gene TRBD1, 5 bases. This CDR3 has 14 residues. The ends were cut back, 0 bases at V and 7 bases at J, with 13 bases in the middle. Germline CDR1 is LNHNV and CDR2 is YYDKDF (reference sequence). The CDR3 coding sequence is TGTGCCACCAGCAGAGACAGGGCCTCCCAAGAGCAGTACTTC. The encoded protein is CATSRDRASQEQYF.

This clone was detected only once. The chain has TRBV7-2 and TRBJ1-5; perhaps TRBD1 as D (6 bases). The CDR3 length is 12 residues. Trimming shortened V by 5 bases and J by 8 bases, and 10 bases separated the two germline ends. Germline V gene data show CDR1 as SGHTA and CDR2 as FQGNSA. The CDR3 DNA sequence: TGTGCCAGCAGCCAGAGGGGGGAGCCCCAGCATTTT. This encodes CASSQRGEPQHF.

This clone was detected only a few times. CDR3 coding DNA: TGCAGCTATTCTTGGGACCGGGGCACAGATACGCAGTATTTT. This codes for CSYSWDRGTDTQYF. This sequence joins TRBV29-1 and TRBJ2-3; D is perhaps TRBD1 or TRBD2 (5 bases each). Germline lookup yields CDR1 SQVTM and CDR2 ANQGSEA. The CDR3 is 14 amino acids. V gave up 8 bases and J gave up 1 base, with 16 bases separating them.

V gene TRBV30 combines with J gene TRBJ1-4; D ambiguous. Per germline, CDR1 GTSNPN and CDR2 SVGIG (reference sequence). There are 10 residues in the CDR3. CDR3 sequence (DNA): TGTGCTTTCCATCAGGAAAAACTGTTTTTT. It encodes CAFHQEKLFF.

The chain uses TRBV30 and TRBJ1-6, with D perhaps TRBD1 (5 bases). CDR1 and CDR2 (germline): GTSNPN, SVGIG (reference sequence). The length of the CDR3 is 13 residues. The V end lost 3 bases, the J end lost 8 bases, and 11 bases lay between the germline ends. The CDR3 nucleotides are TGTGCCTGGAGACAGGTTGCAGATTCACCCCTCCACTTT. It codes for CAWRQVADSPLHF.